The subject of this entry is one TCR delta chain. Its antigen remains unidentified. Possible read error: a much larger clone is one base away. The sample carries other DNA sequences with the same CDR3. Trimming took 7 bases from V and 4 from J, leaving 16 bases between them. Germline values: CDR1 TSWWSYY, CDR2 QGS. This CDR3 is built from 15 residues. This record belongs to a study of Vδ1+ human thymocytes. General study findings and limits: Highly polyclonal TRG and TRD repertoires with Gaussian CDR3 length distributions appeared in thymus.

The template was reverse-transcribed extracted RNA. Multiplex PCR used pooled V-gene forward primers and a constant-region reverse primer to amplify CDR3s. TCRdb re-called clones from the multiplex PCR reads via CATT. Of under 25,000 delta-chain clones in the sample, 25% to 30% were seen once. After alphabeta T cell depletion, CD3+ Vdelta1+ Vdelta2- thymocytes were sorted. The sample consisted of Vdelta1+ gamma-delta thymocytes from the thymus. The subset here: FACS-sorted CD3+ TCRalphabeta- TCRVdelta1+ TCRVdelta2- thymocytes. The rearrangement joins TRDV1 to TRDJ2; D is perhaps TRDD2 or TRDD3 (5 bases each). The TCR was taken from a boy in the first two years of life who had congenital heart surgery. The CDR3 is CALDCPSGATAQLFF. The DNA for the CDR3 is TGTGCTCTTGATTGTCCTTCGGGGGCGACAGCACAACTCTTCTTT.